This T cell receptor beta chain was captured in a study of yellow fever vaccine responses in identical twins (dated by TCRdb to between 2018 and 2020). The study in broad terms: The study precisely tracked vaccine-responding T cell clones in identical twins. Overall study results and their limits: According to the authors, the vaccine-induced T cell response in identical twins seemed to be partly convergent and partly specific to each individual.

In regard to this clonotype: Its antigen remains undetermined. Base qualities are missing; no much larger clone stands one base away.

The V and J ends are trimmed by 0 bases and 5 bases, leaving 14 bases between them. From its cysteine to its phenylalanine, the CDR3 spans 15 amino acids. CDR3 DNA only is kept here, 45 bases in frame from base 1. The germline V gene provides CDR1 SGHRS and CDR2 YFSETQ. Library preparation employed RT-PCR. For sequencing, an Illumina HiSeq 2500 was employed. TCRdb reprocessing: public reads trimmed at Q25 with fastp, clones called with MiXCR, in-frame beta chains kept. Here each entry gathers all rows of one CDR3 protein and keeps the most common genes and DNA. Within this sample are about 6,000 distinct CDR3 sequences, with roughly 77% of them counted one time only. About 2.5% of the sample goes to the ten largest clones.

The sequence is built from TRBV5-1 and TRBJ1-1; the D region possibly corresponds to TRBD1 (5 bases align). The receptor's source is a woman aged 18-30 years who received the yellow fever vaccine. Donor details come from another sample of the same person, matched by shared clones. The source was T cells from blood (PBMCs), unsorted or a sorted subset (not recorded which), collected before or after yellow fever vaccination (not recorded which). The CDR3 has the sequence CASSLARDLGTEAFF. The base sequence is TGCGCCAGCAGCTTGGCCAGGGATCTCGGGACTGAAGCTTTCTTT.